A single sample is the source of the 10 T cell receptor beta chains below, sequenced in a study of long-term antiretroviral therapy in people with HIV. The libraries were made with immunoSEQ v3.0 at survey level. Using immunoSEQ multiplex PCR, the repertoire was profiled, and TCRdb retains in-frame clones only, with some absent. The data hold 14,000 or so clones, with more than 65% observed a single time. The source was unsorted PBMCs, collected 3.1 years after starting antiretroviral therapy. The receptor source for this set is a middle-aged man with HIV.

The chain uses TRBV20-1 and TRBJ1-2, with D uncertain. V lost 5 bases and J lost 7, with 8 bases in between. The CDR3 consists of 10 residues. Germline V gives CDR1 DFQATT, CDR2 SNEGSKA (reference sequence). The CDR3 sequence is CSAYNAGYTF. CDR3 DNA sequence: TGCAGTGCTTACAATGCTGGCTACACCTTC.

The chain is built from TRBV30 and TRBJ2-5; D possibly corresponds to TRBD1 (6 bases). The germline gives CDR1 GTSNPN, CDR2 SVGIG (reference sequence). The CDR3 totals 15 residues. V was cut by 5 bases and J by 4 bases, with 20 bases left in between. The CDR3 DNA reads as TGTGCCTGGGGGTCCGGGACACTCTCGACAGAGACCCAGTACTTC. It translates to CAWGSGTLSTETQYF.

The chain is built from TRBV6-6 and TRBJ1-4; D gene unclear. Trimming shortened V by 3 bases and J by 6 bases, and 11 bases separated the two germline ends. CDR1 and CDR2 (germline): MNHNY, SVGAGI (reference sequence). There are 14 residues in the CDR3. CDR3 region: CASSYGSQDEKLFF. CDR3 DNA: TGTGCCAGCAGTTATGGAAGTCAGGATGAAAAACTGTTTTTT.

V and J are TRBV29-1 and TRBJ2-1, with 11 bases matching TRBD1. The CDR3 is 14 residues long. Looked up from germline, CDR1 is SQVTM and CDR2 is ANQGSEA. The trim removed 3 bases at V and 5 bases at J, leaving 3 bases unmatched. CDR3 in amino acids: CSVDGQGANNEQFF. In DNA, the CDR3 is TGCAGCGTTGATGGACAGGGGGCTAACAATGAGCAGTTCTTC.

The rearrangement uses TRBV2 and TRBJ1-2; 7 bases map to TRBD1. The CDR3 sequence is 15 residues long. CDR1 is SNHLY, CDR2 FYNNEI, per germline. The trim removed 2 bases at V and 4 bases at J, leaving 7 bases unmatched. CDR3 residues: CASSERDSPSYGYTF. The CDR3 DNA reads as TGTGCCAGCAGTGAACGGGACAGTCCCTCCTATGGCTACACCTTC.

This clone showed up just a few times. This chain joins TRBV5-5 and TRBJ1-2; D gene uncertain. This CDR3 has 11 amino acids. Deletions cut 2 bases from V and 6 bases from J, with 5 bases between. Looked up from germline, CDR1 is SGHKS and CDR2 is YYEKEE (reference sequence). The CDR3 DNA follows: TGTGCCAGCAGCTTAACGGATGGCTACACCTTC. Translated: CASSLTDGYTF.

This clone has just one count. The chain carries TRBV7-9 and TRBJ1-5; possible D gene TRBD1, 5 bases. Germline-derived CDR1 and CDR2 are SEHNR and FQNEAQ (reference sequence). The ends were cut back, 3 bases at V and 0 bases at J, with 6 bases in the middle. The CDR3 is made up of 14 amino acids. The CDR3 DNA follows: TGTGCCAGCAGCTTTCAGGGTAGCAATCAGCCCCAGCATTTT. Translated: CASSFQGSNQPQHF. The whole variable domain, filled in from reference TRBV7-9 and TRBJ1-5, reads DTGVSQNPRHKITKRGQNVTFRCDPISEHNRLYWYRQTLGQGPEFLTYFQNEAQLEKSRLLSDRFSAERPKGSFSTLEIQRTEQGDSAMYLCASSFQGSNQPQHFGDGTRLSIL.

CDR3: CASTKSGFGNTIYF. Written as DNA, the CDR3 is TGTGCCAGTACCAAATCGGGATTTGGAAACACCATATATTTT. The V gene is TRBV19, the J gene TRBJ1-3, with no clear D. Deletions cut 7 bases from V and 3 bases from J, with 13 bases between. Germline V lookup: CDR1 LNHDA, CDR2 SQIVND (reference sequence). This CDR3 has 14 amino acids.

CDR3 in DNA: TGTGCCAGCAGTGATTTGAGGGGTGAAAAACTGTTTTTT. It specifies CASSDLRGEKLFF. The chain combines TRBV25-1 with TRBJ1-4; D may be TRBD1 (5 bases). Germline V gene data show CDR1 as MGHDK and CDR2 as SYGVNS. Trimming left V 3 bases short and J 7 bases short, with 9 bases between. The CDR3 covers 13 residues.

The rearrangement joins TRBV27 to TRBJ2-7; D call uncertain. This CDR3 region has 13 residues. CDR1 and CDR2 (germline): MNHEY, SMNVEV (reference sequence). The V end lost 2 bases, the J end lost 3 bases, and 8 bases lay between the germline ends. The CDR3: CASSLRLNYEQYF. CDR3 bases: TGTGCCAGCAGTTTAAGGCTTAACTACGAGCAGTACTTC.